Listed here is a single TCR beta chain. This specimen comes from a study of blood T cell repertoires in COVID-19. As for the study in general: Acute-phase and convalescent COVID-19 samples originated in the United States, Italy and Spain. In each case, the material was cDNA or gDNA derived from T cells, B-cell-depleted T cells, or PBMCs.

Original methodology: Estimation of nucleated cell counts was performed using reference gene primer amplification. The repertoire was sequenced with immunoSEQ multiplex PCR; TCRdb's copy has only in-frame clones and lacks some. That table gives V, J and clone size, and the DNA gave D and trimming. Of under 300,000 clones listed, 88% are singletons. Trimming took 4 bases from V and 2 from J, leaving 11 bases between them. CDR1 is MRHNA, CDR2 SNTAGT, per germline. This CDR3 contains 14 residues. Sample: peripheral blood. The receptor comes from a young woman with acute or convalescent COVID-19. J is TRBJ1-2 and V is TRBV6-4; perhaps TRBD1 as D (5 bases). In nucleotides, the CDR3 is TGTGCCAGCAGTGTACCAGGGCGCAACTATGGCTACACCTTC. Translation: CASSVPGRNYGYTF.